These T cell receptor beta chains were read from a single sample in a study of shared clonotypes between healthy human individuals. The table came from immunoSEQ multiplex PCR; TCRdb's copy has only in-frame clones and leaves some out. The sample contains about 2.1 million clones, over 85% of which appear only once. Input material: naive CD8+ T cells from PBMCs. Receptors originate from a man younger than 35 in good health. Some clones in this sample may be carry-over from other donors' samples. Each CDR3 is given with its conserved first and last residue.

V	length	CDR3
TRBV19	15	CASSIAAGGHQPQHF
TRBV7-8	16	CASSLGGLGAYTEAFF
TRBV4-3	16	CASSQNREGLDTEAFF
TRBV28	13	CASRGRRGYEQYF
TRBV7-9	16	CASSLGDTLAKNIQYF
TRBV13	13	CAGGRTVNTEAFF
TRBV14	14	CASSPYRGAYGYTF
TRBV27	16	CASSWTLGGSTDEQYF
TRBV14	14	CASTGTRAFTEAFF
TRBV9	16	CASSVAARGTVDEQFF
TRBV10-3	18	CAISELGVRTLAKNIQYF
TRBV27	15	CASRPGTVGYNEQFF
TRBV5-6	16	CASSEQRREGPDEQFF
TRBV4-3	14	CASSQLGSGNTIYF
TRBV5-6	17	CASSLGLAGSSYNEQFF
TRBV5-4	15	CASSPLAGGPNEQFF
TRBV6-1	17	CASSEASRTLLGVEQYF
TRBV5-5	13	CASSLDWNTEAFF
TRBV7-9	14	CASSPGRGQETQYF
TRBV27	15	CASSLRGFSGNTIYF
TRBV6-5	13	CASWGSPHYEQYF
TRBV13	14	CASSHGTGPVELFF
TRBV27	16	CASSLFQAEVLDTQYF
TRBV6-1	15	CASSAPGQGAYGYTF
TRBV14	15	CASSHGRTEPLRQYF
TRBV28	14	CASSLWGDNSEAFF
TRBV6-1	15	CASSERTINTGELFF
TRBV10-2	13	CASSEGPTYEQYF
TRBV7-7	14	CASSQSPFTDTQYF
TRBV7-9	13	CASSSLGLYGYTF
TRBV19	13	CASSTDSYTEAFF
TRBV19	15	CASGLAGQGLDEQFF
TRBV19	16	CASSPGTPRFVGELFF
TRBV19	19	CASNLGTSGRVSSPDTQYF
TRBV6-5	12	CASSATTGELFF
TRBV27	16	CASSPGAGTISYEQYF
TRBV19	17	CASSIGGQGHGTGELFF
TRBV27	14	CASSVGTSSYEQYF
TRBV7-9	14	CASSLSDRGQAEFF
TRBV9	16	CASSGTGVIMSDTQYF
TRBV7-9	13	CASSQDRDNEQYF
TRBV4-3	15	CASSQERQGGNEQYF